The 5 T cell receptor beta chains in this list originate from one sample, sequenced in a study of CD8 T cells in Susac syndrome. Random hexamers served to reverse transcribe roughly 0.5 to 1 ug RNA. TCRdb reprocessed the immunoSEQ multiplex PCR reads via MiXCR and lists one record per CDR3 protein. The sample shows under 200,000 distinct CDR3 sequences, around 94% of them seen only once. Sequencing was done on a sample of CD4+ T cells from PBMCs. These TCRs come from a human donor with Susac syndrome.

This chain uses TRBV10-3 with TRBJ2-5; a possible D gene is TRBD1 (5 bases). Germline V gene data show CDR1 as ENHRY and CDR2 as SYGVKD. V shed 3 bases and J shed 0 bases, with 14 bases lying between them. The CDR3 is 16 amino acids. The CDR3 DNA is TGTGCCATCAGTGAACTACCGGACACGTACCAAGAGACCCAGTACTTC. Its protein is CAISELPDTYQETQYF.

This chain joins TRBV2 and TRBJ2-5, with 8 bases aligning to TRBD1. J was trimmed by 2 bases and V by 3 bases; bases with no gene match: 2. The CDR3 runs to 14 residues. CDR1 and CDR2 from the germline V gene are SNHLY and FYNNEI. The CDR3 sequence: CASSERDRQETQYF. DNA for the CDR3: TGTGCCAGCAGTGAGCGGGACAGGCAAGAGACCCAGTACTTC.

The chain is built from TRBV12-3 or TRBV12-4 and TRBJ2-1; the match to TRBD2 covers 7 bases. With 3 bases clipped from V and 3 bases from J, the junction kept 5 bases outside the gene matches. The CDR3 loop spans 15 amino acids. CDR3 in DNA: TGTGCCAGCAGTTTCCGCCTAGCGGACTACAATGAGCAGTTCTTC. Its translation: CASSFRLADYNEQFF.

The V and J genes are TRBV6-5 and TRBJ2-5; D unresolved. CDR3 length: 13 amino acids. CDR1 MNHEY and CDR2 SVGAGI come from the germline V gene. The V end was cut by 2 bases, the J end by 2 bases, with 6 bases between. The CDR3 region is CASSYGQQETQYF. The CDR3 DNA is TGTGCCAGCAGTTACGGGCAGCAAGAGACCCAGTACTTC.

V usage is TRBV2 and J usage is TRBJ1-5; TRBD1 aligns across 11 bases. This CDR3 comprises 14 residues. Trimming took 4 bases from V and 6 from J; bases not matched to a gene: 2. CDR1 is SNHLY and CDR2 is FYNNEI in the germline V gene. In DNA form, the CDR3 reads TGTGCCAGCAGTGGGACAGGGGGCTCTCAGCCCCAGCATTTT. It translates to CASSGTGGSQPQHF.